The next 12 T cell receptor beta chains were all read from a single sample in a study of cytomegalovirus exposure and HLA in healthy donors. PCR was performed using 60 Vbeta and 13 Jbeta primers. Sequencing used immunoSEQ multiplex PCR; TCRdb keeps in-frame clones, though not all of them. The sample contains some 110,000 clones, about 15% of which appear only once. Sequences were obtained from PBMCs. All receptors derive from a female donor in good health and CMV-seronegative.

This clone was seen a few times. Other DNA sequences in this sample translate to the same CDR3. This chain joins TRBV9 and TRBJ2-3; the D is unclear. Germline V gene data show CDR1 as SGDLS and CDR2 as YYNGEE. V was cut by 0 bases and J by 3 bases, with 5 bases left in between. This CDR3 spans 13 amino acids. CDR3 amino acids: CASSVAGTDTQYF. The DNA of the CDR3 is TGTGCCAGCAGCGTAGCCGGGACAGATACGCAGTATTTT.

The V and J genes are TRBV10-3 and TRBJ2-7, with 12 nucleotides matching TRBD1. This CDR3 has 14 residues. Germline CDR1 reads ENHRY; CDR2 reads SYGVKD. The V segment lost 11 bases and the J segment 4 bases; nucleotides outside the gene matches: 9. CDR3 sequence reads: CAACRDRGHYEQYF. Written as DNA, the CDR3 is TGTGCCGCTTGTCGGGACAGGGGGCATTACGAGCAGTACTTC.

This clone turned up a few times. The chain is built from TRBV2 and TRBJ2-1, with 8 bases lining up with TRBD2. The CDR3 spans 15 residues. Per germline, CDR1 SNHLY and CDR2 FYNNEI. V was clipped by 1 base and J by 5 bases; unmatched bases: 4. The DNA of the CDR3 is TGTGCCAGCAGTGAAGAGCGGGGGCCGCACAATGAGCAGTTCTTC. It specifies CASSEERGPHNEQFF.

The chain has TRBV7-9 and TRBJ1-2, with D perhaps TRBD1 (6 bases). Germline lookup yields CDR1 SEHNR and CDR2 FQNEAQ (reference sequence). CDR3 length equals 15 residues. Trimming stripped 1 base from V and 4 bases from J, with 13 bases between. The CDR3: CASSLGWTEIYGYTF. DNA for the CDR3: TGTGCCAGCAGCTTAGGATGGACAGAGATCTATGGCTACACCTTC.

The CDR3 protein is CASSAGFWQPQHF. Written as DNA, the CDR3 is TGTGCCAGCAGTGCCGGGTTTTGGCAGCCCCAGCATTTT. This chain links TRBV28 with TRBJ1-5; no clear D. The CDR3 sequence is 13 residues long. The V gene's germline CDR1 is MDHEN and CDR2 SYDVKM. The V end lost 5 bases, the J end lost 7 bases, and 12 bases lay between the germline ends.

The chain joins TRBV30 to TRBJ1-5; D not certain. V lost 0 bases and J 4 bases, leaving 7 bases between the germline ends. The germline CDR1 and CDR2 sequences are GTSNPN and SVGIG (reference sequence). This CDR3 comprises 13 residues. The CDR3 here is CAWSVNGNQPQHF. As DNA, the CDR3 is TGTGCCTGGAGTGTAAACGGGAATCAGCCCCAGCATTTT.

This sequence joins TRBV27 and TRBJ2-6; D call uncertain. Germline V lookup: CDR1 MNHEY, CDR2 SMNVEV (reference sequence). This CDR3 is 20 amino acids long. V lost 6 bases and J 0 bases, leaving 24 bases between the germline ends. For the CDR3, the DNA is TGTGCCAGCAGCCCCGTAGTTATTTCCCCTGCTTACTCTGGGGCCAACGTCCTGACTTTC. This codes for CASSPVVISPAYSGANVLTF.

V usage is TRBV16 and J usage is TRBJ1-3; 8 bases line up with TRBD1. Germline V gives CDR1 KGHSY, CDR2 FQNENV. The CDR3 covers 15 residues. V dropped 4 bases and J dropped 4; count of bases not matched to a gene: 6. In DNA, the CDR3 is TGTGCCAGCAGCCCAGTTGGGACAGGCGGAAACACCATATATTTT. As protein: CASSPVGTGGNTIYF. Combining the CDR3 with reference TRBV16 and TRBJ1-3 gives the whole variable domain GEEVAQTPKHLVRGEGQKAKLYCAPIKGHSYVFWYQQVLKNEFKFLISFQNENVFDETGMPKERFSAKCLPNSPCSLEIQATKLEDSAVYFCASSPVGTGGNTIYFGEGSWLTVV.

The chain carries TRBV19 and TRBJ1-5; 7 bases are shared with TRBD1. V was pared by 3 bases and J by 10 bases, with 3 bases of the junction left unmatched. Looked up from germline, CDR1 is LNHDA and CDR2 is SQIVND (reference sequence). CDR3 size: 12 residues. CDR3 nucleotide sequence: TGTGCCAGTAGTATCGGGGACAGTCCCCAGCATTTT. This sequence encodes CASSIGDSPQHF.

The J gene is TRBJ2-7, the V gene TRBV27; possibly TRBD1 for D (6 bases). The V gene lost 8 bases and the J gene lost 6 bases, with 14 bases spanning the gap. Germline values: CDR1 MNHEY, CDR2 SMNVEV (reference sequence). CDR3 length equals 12 residues. The CDR3: CASRDTSSEQYF. In DNA form, the CDR3 reads TGTGCCAGCCGGGACACATCGTCCGAGCAGTACTTC.

V and J are TRBV20-1 and TRBJ1-2; D is undetermined. The germline V gene has CDR1 DFQATT and CDR2 SNEGSKA (reference sequence). The CDR3 contains 11 residues. Deletions cut 3 bases from V and 5 bases from J, with 7 bases between. CDR3 sequence (DNA): TGCAGTGCTAGCGCGAGTTATGGCTACACCTTC. Protein: CSASASYGYTF.

In DNA form, the CDR3 reads TGTGCCACCAGCAGAGGCGGGGAAGCTGGAAACACCATATATTTT. Translated: CATSRGGEAGNTIYF. The chain has TRBV15 and TRBJ1-3; D uncertain. Germline CDR1 is LNHNV and CDR2 is YYDKDF (reference sequence). CDR3 length equals 15 residues. Trimming removed 1 base at V and 2 bases at J, with 9 bases between.